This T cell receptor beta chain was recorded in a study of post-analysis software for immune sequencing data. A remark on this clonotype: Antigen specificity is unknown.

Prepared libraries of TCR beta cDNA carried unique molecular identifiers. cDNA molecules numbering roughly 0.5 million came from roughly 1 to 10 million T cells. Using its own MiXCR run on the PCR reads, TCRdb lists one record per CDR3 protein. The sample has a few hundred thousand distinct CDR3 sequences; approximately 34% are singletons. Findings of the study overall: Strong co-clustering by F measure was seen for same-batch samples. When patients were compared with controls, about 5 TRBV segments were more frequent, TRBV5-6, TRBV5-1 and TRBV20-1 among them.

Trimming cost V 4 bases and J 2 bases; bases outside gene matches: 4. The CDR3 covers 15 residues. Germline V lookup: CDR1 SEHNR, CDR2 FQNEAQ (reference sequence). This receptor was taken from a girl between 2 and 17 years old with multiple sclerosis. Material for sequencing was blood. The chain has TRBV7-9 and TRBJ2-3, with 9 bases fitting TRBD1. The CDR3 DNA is TGTGCCAGCAGCTCATGGACAGGGGACACAGATACGCAGTATTTT. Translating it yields CASSSWTGDTDTQYF.